The 23 T cell receptor beta chains below come from one sample, sequenced in a study of blood T cell repertoires in COVID-19. Sequenced by immunoSEQ multiplex PCR; TCRdb stores in-frame clones only, minus some. Here the sample spans 90,000 to 150,000 clones, roughly nine tenths being singletons. The sample was peripheral blood. The origin of the receptors is a man in his 70s who had recovered from COVID-19.

The J gene is TRBJ1-2, the V gene TRBV5-6, with D uncertain. Trimming pared 2 bases from V and 6 bases from J, leaving 8 bases between. CDR3 length equals 12 residues. Per the germline V gene, CDR1 is SGHDT and CDR2 is YYEEEE. Here the CDR3 DNA reads TGTGCCAGCAGCTTCAACGGGGATGGCTACACCTTC. Protein sequence: CASSFNGDGYTF. The full variable domain, completed using reference TRBV5-6 and TRBJ1-2, is DAGVTQSPTHLIKTRGQQVTLRCSPKSGHDTVSWYQQALGQGPQFIFQYYEEEERQRGNFPDRFSGHQFPNYSSELNVNALLLGDSALYLCASSFNGDGYTFGSGTRLTVV.

The chain is built from TRBV28 and TRBJ1-1; D gene ambiguous. Trimming removed 8 bases from V and 5 bases from J, with 18 bases in between. Germline V gene sequence: CDR1 MDHEN, CDR2 SYDVKM. The CDR3 spans 14 residues. The CDR3 nucleotides read TGTGCCAGCCATACGTTGGGAGGGCGGACTGAAGCTTTCTTT. It specifies CASHTLGGRTEAFF. Supplemented by reference TRBV28 and TRBJ1-1, the full variable domain reads DVKVTQSSRYLVKRTGEKVFLECVQDMDHENMFWYRQDPGLGLRLIYFSYDVKMKEKGDIPEGYSVSREKKERFSLILESASTNQTSMYLCASHTLGGRTEAFFGQGTRLTVV.

This chain uses TRBV6-1 with TRBJ2-7, with D possibly matching TRBD2 (6 bases). Between the trimmed V and J ends, which lost 1 base and 5 bases, there was a span of 9 bases. The CDR3 length is 13 residues. Per the germline V gene, CDR1 is MNHNS and CDR2 is SASEGT. CDR3 bases: TGTGCCAGCAGTGAAGTGTGGAGGGACGAGCAGTACTTC. It encodes CASSEVWRDEQYF.

This clone was recorded only once. The V call is TRBV5-1, the J call TRBJ1-1; D is unclear. Germline-derived CDR1 and CDR2 are SGHRS and YFSETQ. This CDR3 contains 15 residues. Deletions cut 4 bases from V and 0 bases from J, with 13 bases between. CDR3 amino acids: CASSPRSHMNTEAFF. The CDR3, as DNA: TGCGCCAGCAGCCCGAGGAGCCACATGAACACTGAAGCTTTCTTT.

The chain links TRBV27 to TRBJ2-1, with TRBD1 matching 9 bases. CDR1 is MNHEY and CDR2 is SMNVEV in the germline V gene (reference sequence). Trimming removed 1 base from V and 8 bases from J; junction bases left unmatched: 3. This CDR3 spans 14 amino acids. DNA for the CDR3: TGTGCCAGCAGTTTATGGGACAGGGACGATGAGCAGTTCTTC. It translates to CASSLWDRDDEQFF.

The V call is TRBV30, the J call TRBJ2-3, with 9 bases matching TRBD2. The V gene end was trimmed by 5 bases and the J gene end by 3 bases; junction bases not matched to a gene: 9. CDR1 and CDR2 from the germline V gene are GTSNPN and SVGIG (reference sequence). The CDR3 is 15 residues long. The CDR3 DNA follows: TGTGCCTGGTGTCGAGCGGGAGGTTGGACAGATACGCAGTATTTT. Its translation: CAWCRAGGWTDTQYF.

V gene TRBV7-3 combines with J gene TRBJ2-7, with TRBD2 matching 7 bases. From germline, CDR1 is SGHTA and CDR2 FQGTGA. The CDR3 consists of 15 residues. The J segment lost 3 bases and the V segment lost 1 base, leaving 6 bases of the junction unmatched. CDR3 DNA sequence: TGTGCCAGCAGCTTAATGGTAGCGGGTGGCTACGAGCAGTACTTC. This gives the protein CASSLMVAGGYEQYF.

In this sample, this clone turned up a few times. The rearrangement joins TRBV5-1 to TRBJ1-4; 9 bases are a match to TRBD1. The germline V gene has CDR1 SGHRS and CDR2 YFSETQ. V lost 0 bases and J lost 0; bases outside the gene matches: 0. The CDR3 contains 16 residues. In DNA form, the CDR3 reads TGCGCCAGCAGCTTGGGGACAGGGGCAACTAATGAAAAACTGTTTTTT. This codes for CASSLGTGATNEKLFF.

The CDR3 bases are TGCAGCGTCGGGGCGGGACAGCGAAACACTGAAGCTTTCTTT. Its protein product is CSVGAGQRNTEAFF. The chain couples TRBV29-1 to TRBJ1-1; 7 positions match TRBD1. The ends lost 6 bases at V and 2 bases at J; junction bases unmatched: 9. The CDR3 runs to 14 residues. Per the germline V gene, CDR1 is SQVTM and CDR2 is ANQGSEA.

The chain recombines TRBV6-1 with TRBJ1-2, with D possibly TRBD1 on 6 matching bases. Looked up from germline, CDR1 is MNHNS and CDR2 is SASEGT. The V end was cut by 1 base, the J end by 4 bases, with 13 bases between. This CDR3 spans 15 amino acids. The CDR3 region is CASSEEVGGAYGYTF. The CDR3 DNA reads TGTGCCAGCAGTGAAGAGGTAGGGGGGGCCTATGGCTACACCTTC.

The V and J genes are TRBV15 and TRBJ2-7, with D perhaps TRBD1 (6 bases). The CDR3 totals 13 residues. The ends were cut back, 3 bases at V and 5 bases at J, with 11 bases in the middle. Per germline, CDR1 LNHNV and CDR2 YYDKDF (reference sequence). The CDR3 DNA sequence: TGTGCCACCAGCAGGACAGGCTTACACGAGCAGTACTTC. It is translated as CATSRTGLHEQYF.

The CDR3 DNA sequence: TGTGCCAGCAGCCAAGGAGTGGCAGGGGGCCCCTACGAGCAGTACTTC. It specifies CASSQGVAGGPYEQYF. V is TRBV3-1 (or the pseudogene TRBV3-2) and J is TRBJ2-7; 8 nucleotides match TRBD1. J gave up 2 bases and V 1 base, and 7 bases lay outside the gene matches. The CDR3 runs 16 residues. Germline loops: CDR1 LGHDT, CDR2 YNNKEL (reference sequence).

The V and J genes are TRBV27 and TRBJ1-4, with D possibly being TRBD1 (6 bases). The length of the CDR3 is 14 residues. Germline loops: CDR1 MNHEY, CDR2 SMNVEV (reference sequence). V lost 5 bases and J lost 7, with 14 bases in between. The CDR3 DNA reads as TGTGCCAGCAGTATAGGGGGGGCGTCTGAAAAACTGTTTTTT. This gives the protein CASSIGGASEKLFF.

This clone has a single count. V and J are TRBV11-3 and TRBJ2-1; 9 bases are shared with TRBD1. Germline-derived CDR1 and CDR2 are SGHNT and YENEEA. Unmatched junction bases numbered 6, after V lost 5 bases and J lost 4 bases. The CDR3 has 15 residues. The CDR3 DNA reads TGTGCCAGCAGCCCGGGACAGGGAAGTTACAATGAGCAGTTCTTC. Protein sequence: CASSPGQGSYNEQFF.

The chain employs TRBV5-8 and TRBJ2-7, with TRBD2 matching over 7 bases. CDR3 length: 15 amino acids. V lost 2 bases and J lost 1; bases outside the gene matches: 6. Germline assignment: CDR1 SGHTS and CDR2 YDEGEE. As DNA, the CDR3 is TGTGCCAGCAGCTTCCCAGGGAGGGGATCCTACGAGCAGTACTTC. Encoded protein: CASSFPGRGSYEQYF.

This clone was detected only a few times. This chain uses TRBV4-2 with TRBJ1-3; 9 bases agree with TRBD1. V was clipped by 6 bases and J by 7 bases; unmatched bases: 22. CDR1 and CDR2 from the germline V gene are LGHNA and YNFKEQ. The CDR3 extends over 19 amino acids. The CDR3 DNA sequence: TGTGCCAGCAGTCGTCCGGGACAGGGAGATCCATACGGTGGGAACACCATATATTTT. Translation gives CASSRPGQGDPYGGNTIYF.

The chain combines TRBV27 with TRBJ2-1; possible D gene TRBD2, 5 bases. This CDR3 comprises 18 residues. V was trimmed by 2 bases and J by 4 bases, leaving 21 bases between them. Germline lookup yields CDR1 MNHEY and CDR2 SMNVEV (reference sequence). The CDR3 coding sequence is TGTGCCAGCAGTTTAGGGGTGGGGAGCGAGCTAAAATACAATGAGCAGTTCTTC. Protein: CASSLGVGSELKYNEQFF.

V is TRBV5-1 and J is TRBJ1-4, with D perhaps TRBD1 (5 bases). Germline V gene sequence: CDR1 SGHRS, CDR2 YFSETQ. Trimming shortened V by 5 bases and J by 4 bases, and 15 bases separated the two germline ends. This CDR3 region has 15 residues. DNA of the CDR3: TGCGCCAGCAGACACAATACAGGATTTAATGAAAAACTGTTTTTT. It encodes CASRHNTGFNEKLFF.

The table lists this clone with a count of one. The chain combines TRBV19 with TRBJ1-5; TRBD1 agrees at 7 bases. Germline V gene sequence: CDR1 LNHDA, CDR2 SQIVND (reference sequence). V shed 7 bases, J shed 3 bases, and the junction held 3 bases outside the gene matches. This CDR3 has 13 residues. In nucleotides, the CDR3 is TGTGCCAGTATGGGACAGTCCAATCAGCCCCAGCATTTT. Its protein is CASMGQSNQPQHF.

The chain has TRBV5-4 and TRBJ2-5; 9 bases are a match to TRBD2. J lost 5 bases, V lost 4 bases, and 6 bases had no gene match. Germline-derived CDR1 and CDR2 are SGHNT and YYREEE (reference sequence). The length of the CDR3 is 14 residues. The CDR3 DNA sequence: TGTGCCAGCAGCCCTCTAGCGGGGACGGAGACCCAGTACTTC. Translation gives CASSPLAGTETQYF.

The CDR3 spells CASSLPFGGGNTEAFF. CDR3 sequence (DNA): TGTGCCAGCAGCTTGCCTTTTGGGGGCGGCAACACTGAAGCTTTCTTT. This rearrangement joins TRBV5-4 to TRBJ1-1; D is perhaps TRBD1 (6 bases). Germline loops: CDR1 SGHNT, CDR2 YYREEE (reference sequence). The CDR3 spans 16 residues. V was cut by 1 base and J by 2 bases, with 15 bases left in between.

V usage is TRBV7-6 and J usage is TRBJ1-1; unclear D gene. V was cut by 1 base and J by 2 bases, with 5 bases left in between. The CDR3 has 13 residues. CDR1 and CDR2 (germline): SGHVS, FNYEAQ. The CDR3 DNA is TGTGCCAGCAGCTTAGACAGAAACACTGAAGCTTTCTTT. Translated, it gives CASSLDRNTEAFF.

The chain carries TRBV5-1 and TRBJ2-1; 11 bases map to TRBD1. The CDR3 contains 15 residues. V shed 4 bases and J 7 bases; nucleotides not matched to a gene: 7. Germline values: CDR1 SGHRS, CDR2 YFSETQ. This CDR3 reads CASSPGTGGGNEQFF. The CDR3 nucleotides read TGCGCCAGCAGCCCCGGGACAGGGGGAGGGAATGAGCAGTTCTTC.